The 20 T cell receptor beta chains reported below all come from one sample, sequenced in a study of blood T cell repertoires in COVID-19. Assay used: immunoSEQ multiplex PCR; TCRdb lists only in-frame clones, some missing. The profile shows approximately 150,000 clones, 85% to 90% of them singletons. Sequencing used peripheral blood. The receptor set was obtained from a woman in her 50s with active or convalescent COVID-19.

CDR3 in DNA: TGCGCCAGCAGCCAAGACAGGGGGGTTTTATATGGCTACACCTTC. Translated, it gives CASSQDRGVLYGYTF. J is TRBJ1-2 and V is TRBV4-3, with 7 bases matching TRBD1. CDR1 and CDR2 (germline): LGHNA, YSLEER. V lost 0 bases, J lost 5 bases, and 6 bases stayed unmatched. The CDR3 extends over 15 amino acids.

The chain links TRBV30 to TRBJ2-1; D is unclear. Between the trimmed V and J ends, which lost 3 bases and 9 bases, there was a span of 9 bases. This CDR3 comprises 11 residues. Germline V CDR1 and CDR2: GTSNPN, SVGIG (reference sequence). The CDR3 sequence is CAWSVEVEQFF. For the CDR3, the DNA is TGTGCCTGGAGCGTAGAGGTTGAGCAGTTCTTC.

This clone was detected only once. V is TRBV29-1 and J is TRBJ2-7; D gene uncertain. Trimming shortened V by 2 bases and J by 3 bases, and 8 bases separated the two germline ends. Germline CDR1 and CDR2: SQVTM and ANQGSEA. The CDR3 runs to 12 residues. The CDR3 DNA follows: TGCAGCGTTGAAAACAGCTTCTACGAGCAGTACTTC. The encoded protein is CSVENSFYEQYF.

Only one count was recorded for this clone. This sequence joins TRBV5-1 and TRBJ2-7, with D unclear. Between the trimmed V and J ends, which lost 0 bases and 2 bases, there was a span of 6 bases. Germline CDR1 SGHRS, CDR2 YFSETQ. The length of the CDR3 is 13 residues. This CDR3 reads CASSLAPAYEQYF. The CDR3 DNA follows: TGCGCCAGCAGCTTGGCCCCCGCCTACGAGCAGTACTTC.

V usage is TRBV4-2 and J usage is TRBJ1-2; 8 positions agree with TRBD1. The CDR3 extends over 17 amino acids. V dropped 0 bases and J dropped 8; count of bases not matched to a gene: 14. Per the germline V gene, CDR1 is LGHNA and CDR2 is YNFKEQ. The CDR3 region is CASSQERPAGGIGGYTF. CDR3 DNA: TGTGCCAGCAGCCAAGAAAGACCGGCAGGGGGCATAGGGGGCTACACCTTC.

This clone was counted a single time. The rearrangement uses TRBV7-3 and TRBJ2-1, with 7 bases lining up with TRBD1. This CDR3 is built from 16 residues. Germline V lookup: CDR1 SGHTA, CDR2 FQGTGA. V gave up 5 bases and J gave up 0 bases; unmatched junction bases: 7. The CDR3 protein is CASSRTGASSYNEQFF. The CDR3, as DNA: TGTGCCAGCAGCCGAACAGGGGCGAGCTCCTACAATGAGCAGTTCTTC.

DNA of the CDR3: TGTGCCTGGAGTATAGCGGGGGGAGAGACCCAGTACTTC. Protein sequence: CAWSIAGGETQYF. The chain joins TRBV30 to TRBJ2-5; 10 bases agree with TRBD2. V shed 2 bases and J 4 bases; nucleotides not matched to a gene: 1. This CDR3 comprises 13 residues. The V gene's germline CDR1 is GTSNPN and CDR2 SVGIG (reference sequence).

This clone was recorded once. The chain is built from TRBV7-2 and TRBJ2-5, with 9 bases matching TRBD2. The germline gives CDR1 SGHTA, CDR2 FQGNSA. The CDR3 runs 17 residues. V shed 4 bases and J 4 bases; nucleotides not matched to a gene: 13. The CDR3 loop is CASSSSLLRGGRETQYF. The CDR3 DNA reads TGTGCCAGCAGCTCCTCACTATTGCGGGGGGGTCGAGAGACCCAGTACTTC.

CDR3 amino acids: CASSSRGGYSRFYGNQPQHF. DNA for the CDR3: TGTGCCAGCAGCTCCCGGGGGGGTTATTCCCGGTTTTATGGCAATCAGCCCCAGCATTTT. V usage is TRBV7-8 and J usage is TRBJ1-5; D is perhaps TRBD1 (5 bases). The CDR3 totals 20 residues. Deletions cut 4 bases from V and 2 bases from J, with 27 bases between. The germline V gene has CDR1 SGHVS and CDR2 FQNEAQ. Full variable domain (remainder filled in from reference TRBV7-8 and TRBJ1-5): GAGVSQSPRYKVAKRGQDVALRCDPISGHVSLFWYQQALGQGPEFLTYFQNEAQLDKSGLPSDRFFAERPEGSVSTLKIQRTQQEDSAVYLCASSSRGGYSRFYGNQPQHFGDGTRLSIL.

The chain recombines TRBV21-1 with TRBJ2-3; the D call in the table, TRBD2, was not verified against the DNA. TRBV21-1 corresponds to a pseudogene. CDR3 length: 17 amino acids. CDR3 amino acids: CASSKWKRATSTDTQYF. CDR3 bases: TGTGCCAGCAGCAAATGGAAGCGGGCAACTAGCACAGATACGCAGTATTTT.

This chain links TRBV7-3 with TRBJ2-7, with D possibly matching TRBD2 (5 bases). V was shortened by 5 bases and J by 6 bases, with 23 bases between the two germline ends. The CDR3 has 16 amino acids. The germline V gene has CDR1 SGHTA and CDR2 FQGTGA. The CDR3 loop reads CASSRRPSTTGSEQYF. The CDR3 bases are TGTGCCAGCAGCCGCCGTCCTAGCACGACGGGTTCCGAGCAGTACTTC.

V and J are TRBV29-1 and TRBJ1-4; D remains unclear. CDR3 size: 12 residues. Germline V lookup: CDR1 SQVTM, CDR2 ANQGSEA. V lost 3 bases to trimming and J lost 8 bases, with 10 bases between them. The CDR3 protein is CSVDSGEEKLFF. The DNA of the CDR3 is TGCAGCGTTGATTCGGGAGAAGAAAAACTGTTTTTT.

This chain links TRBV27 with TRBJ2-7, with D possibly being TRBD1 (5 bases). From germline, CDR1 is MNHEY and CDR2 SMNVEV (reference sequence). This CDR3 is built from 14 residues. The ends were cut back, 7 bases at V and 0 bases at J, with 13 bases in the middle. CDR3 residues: CASKVDSSSYEQYF. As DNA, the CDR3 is TGTGCCAGCAAAGTAGACAGCAGCTCCTACGAGCAGTACTTC.

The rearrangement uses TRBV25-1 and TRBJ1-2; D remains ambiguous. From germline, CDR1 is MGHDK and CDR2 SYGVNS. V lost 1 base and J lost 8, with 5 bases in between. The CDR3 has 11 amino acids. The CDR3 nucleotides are TGTGCCAGCAGTGAATCGGTGGGCTACACCTTC. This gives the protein CASSESVGYTF.

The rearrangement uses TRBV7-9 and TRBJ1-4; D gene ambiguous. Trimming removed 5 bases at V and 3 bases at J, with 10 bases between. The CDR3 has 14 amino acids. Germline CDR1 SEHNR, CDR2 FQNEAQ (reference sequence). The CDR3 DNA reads TGTGCCAGCAGCCCTGGAGTGGCTAATGAAAAACTGTTTTTT. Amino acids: CASSPGVANEKLFF.

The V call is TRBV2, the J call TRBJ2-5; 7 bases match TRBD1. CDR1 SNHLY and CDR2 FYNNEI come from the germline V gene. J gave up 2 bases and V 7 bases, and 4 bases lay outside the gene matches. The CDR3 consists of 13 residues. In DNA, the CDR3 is TGTGCCAGCAATAGACAGGGTCAAGAGACCCAGTACTTC. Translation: CASNRQGQETQYF.

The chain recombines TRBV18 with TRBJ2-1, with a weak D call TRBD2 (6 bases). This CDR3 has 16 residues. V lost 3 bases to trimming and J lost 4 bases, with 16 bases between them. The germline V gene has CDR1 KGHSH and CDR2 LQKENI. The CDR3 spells CASSPSGGAVYNEQFF. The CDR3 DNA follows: TGTGCCAGCTCACCCTCCGGGGGAGCAGTTTACAATGAGCAGTTCTTC. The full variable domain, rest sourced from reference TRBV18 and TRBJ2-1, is NAGVMQNPRHLVRRRGQEARLRCSPMKGHSHVYWYRQLPEEGLKFMVYLQKENIIDESGMPKERFSAEFPKEGPSILRIQQVVRGDSAAYFCASSPSGGAVYNEQFFGPGTRLTVL.

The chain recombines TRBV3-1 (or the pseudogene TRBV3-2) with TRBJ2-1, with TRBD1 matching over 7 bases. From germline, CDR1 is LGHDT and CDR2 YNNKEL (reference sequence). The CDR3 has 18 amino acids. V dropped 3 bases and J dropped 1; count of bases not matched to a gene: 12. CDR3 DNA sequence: TGTGCCAGCAGCCAGTACGATGCCGGGACAGCATCCTACAATGAGCAGTTCTTC. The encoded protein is CASSQYDAGTASYNEQFF.

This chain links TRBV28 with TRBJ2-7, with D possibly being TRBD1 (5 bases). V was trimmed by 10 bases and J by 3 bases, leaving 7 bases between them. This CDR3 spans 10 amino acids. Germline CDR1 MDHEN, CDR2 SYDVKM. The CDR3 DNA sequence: TGTGCCACACAGGACTACGAGCAGTACTTC. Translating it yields CATQDYEQYF.

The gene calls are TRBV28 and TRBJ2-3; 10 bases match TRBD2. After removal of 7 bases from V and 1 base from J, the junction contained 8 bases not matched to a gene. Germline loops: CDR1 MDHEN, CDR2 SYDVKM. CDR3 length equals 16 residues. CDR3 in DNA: TGTGCCAGCAAAGCGACTAGCGGGCGAGGCACAGATACGCAGTATTTT. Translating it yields CASKATSGRGTDTQYF.